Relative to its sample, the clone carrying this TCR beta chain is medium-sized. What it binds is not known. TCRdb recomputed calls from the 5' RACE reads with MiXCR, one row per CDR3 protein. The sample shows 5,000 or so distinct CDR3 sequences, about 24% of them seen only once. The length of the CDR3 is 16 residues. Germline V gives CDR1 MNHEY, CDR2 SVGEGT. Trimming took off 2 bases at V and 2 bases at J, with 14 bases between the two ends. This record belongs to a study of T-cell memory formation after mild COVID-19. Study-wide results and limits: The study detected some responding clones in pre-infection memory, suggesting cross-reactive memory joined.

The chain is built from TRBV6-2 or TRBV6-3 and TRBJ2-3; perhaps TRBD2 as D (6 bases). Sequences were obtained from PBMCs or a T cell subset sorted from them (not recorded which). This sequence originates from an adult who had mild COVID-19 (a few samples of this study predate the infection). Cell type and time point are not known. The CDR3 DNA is TGTGCCAGCAGTTACGGGGGGTTCAGGGTCACAGATACGCAGTATTTT. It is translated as CASSYGGFRVTDTQYF.